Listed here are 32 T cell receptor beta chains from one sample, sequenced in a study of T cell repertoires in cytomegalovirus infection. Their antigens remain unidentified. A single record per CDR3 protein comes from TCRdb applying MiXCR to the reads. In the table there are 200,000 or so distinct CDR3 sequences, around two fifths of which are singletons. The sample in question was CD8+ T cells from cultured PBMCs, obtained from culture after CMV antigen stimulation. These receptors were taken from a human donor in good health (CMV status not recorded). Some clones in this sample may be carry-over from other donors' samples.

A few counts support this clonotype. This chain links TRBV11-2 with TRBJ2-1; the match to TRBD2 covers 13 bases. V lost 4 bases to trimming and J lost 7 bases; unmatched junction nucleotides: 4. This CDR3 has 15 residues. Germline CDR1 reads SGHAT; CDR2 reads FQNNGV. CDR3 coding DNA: TGTGCCAGCAGCTCTGGGACTAGCGGGGTGAATGAGCAGTTCTTC. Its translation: CASSSGTSGVNEQFF.

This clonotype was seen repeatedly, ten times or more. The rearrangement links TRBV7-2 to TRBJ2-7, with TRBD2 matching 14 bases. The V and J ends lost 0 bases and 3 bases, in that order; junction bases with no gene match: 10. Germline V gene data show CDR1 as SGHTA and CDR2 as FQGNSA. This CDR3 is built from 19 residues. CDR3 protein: CASSLAGTSGSVISYEQYF. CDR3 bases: TGTGCCAGCAGCTTAGCCGGGACTAGCGGGAGTGTAATTAGCTACGAGCAGTACTTC.

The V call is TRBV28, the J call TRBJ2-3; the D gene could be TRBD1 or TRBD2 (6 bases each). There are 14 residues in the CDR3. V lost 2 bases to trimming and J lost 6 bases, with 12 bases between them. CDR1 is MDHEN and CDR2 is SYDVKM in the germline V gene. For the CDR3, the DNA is TGTGCCAGCAGTTTAACCCGGGGGCAGGATACGCAGTATTTT. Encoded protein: CASSLTRGQDTQYF.

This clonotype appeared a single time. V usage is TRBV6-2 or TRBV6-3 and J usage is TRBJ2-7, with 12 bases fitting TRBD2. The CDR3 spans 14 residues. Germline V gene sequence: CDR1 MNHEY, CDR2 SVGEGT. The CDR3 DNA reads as TGTGCTGGGGCACTAGCGGGAGGCCGGAACGAGCAGTACTTC. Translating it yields CAGALAGGRNEQYF.

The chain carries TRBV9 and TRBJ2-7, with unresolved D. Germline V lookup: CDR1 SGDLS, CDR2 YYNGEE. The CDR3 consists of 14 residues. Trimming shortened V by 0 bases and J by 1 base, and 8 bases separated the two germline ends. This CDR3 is CASSVATASYEQYF. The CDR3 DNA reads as TGTGCCAGCAGCGTAGCGACCGCGTCCTACGAGCAGTACTTC.

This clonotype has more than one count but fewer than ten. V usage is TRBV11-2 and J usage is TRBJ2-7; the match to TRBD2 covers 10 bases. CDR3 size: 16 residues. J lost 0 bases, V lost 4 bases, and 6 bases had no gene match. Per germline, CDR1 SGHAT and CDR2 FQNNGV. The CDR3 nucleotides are TGTGCCAGCAGCTACGCCACTAGCGGGATCTCCTACGAGCAGTACTTC. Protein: CASSYATSGISYEQYF.

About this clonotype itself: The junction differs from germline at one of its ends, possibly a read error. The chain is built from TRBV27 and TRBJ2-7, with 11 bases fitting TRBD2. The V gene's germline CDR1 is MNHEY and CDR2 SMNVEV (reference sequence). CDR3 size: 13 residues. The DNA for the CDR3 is TGTGCCAGCAGTTTAAAGACTAGCGGGATAAGGCACTTC. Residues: CASSLKTSGIRHF.

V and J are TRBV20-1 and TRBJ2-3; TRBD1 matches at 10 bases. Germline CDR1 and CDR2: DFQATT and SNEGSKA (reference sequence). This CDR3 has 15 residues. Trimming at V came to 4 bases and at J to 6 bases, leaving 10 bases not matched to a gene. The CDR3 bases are TGCAGTGCTACTCGGGACAGGGGTAAGGGGGATACGCAGTATTTT. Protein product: CSATRDRGKGDTQYF.

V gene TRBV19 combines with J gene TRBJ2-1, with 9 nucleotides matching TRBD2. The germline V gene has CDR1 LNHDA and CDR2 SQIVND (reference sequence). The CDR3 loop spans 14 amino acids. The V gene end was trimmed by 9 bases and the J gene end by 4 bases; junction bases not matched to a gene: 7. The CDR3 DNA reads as TGTGCCAGCGCTATAGCGGGGGAATACAATGAGCAGTTCTTC. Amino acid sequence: CASAIAGEYNEQFF.

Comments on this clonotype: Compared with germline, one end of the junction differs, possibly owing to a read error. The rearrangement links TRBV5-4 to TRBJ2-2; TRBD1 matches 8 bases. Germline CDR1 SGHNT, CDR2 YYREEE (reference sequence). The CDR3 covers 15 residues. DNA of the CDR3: TGTGCCAGCAGCCCCCCGGACAGGGCGACCGGGGAGCTGTGTTTT. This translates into CASSPPDRATGELCF.

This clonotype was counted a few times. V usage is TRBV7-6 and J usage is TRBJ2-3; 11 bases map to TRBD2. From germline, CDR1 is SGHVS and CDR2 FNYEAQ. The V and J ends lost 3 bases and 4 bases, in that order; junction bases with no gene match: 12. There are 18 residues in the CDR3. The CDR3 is CASSFDRLAGFPPDTQYF. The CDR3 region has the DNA TGTGCCAGCAGCTTTGACAGACTAGCGGGGTTCCCCCCAGATACGCAGTATTTT.

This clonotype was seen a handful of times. The CDR3 reads CASSPSQGAKNIQYF. CDR3 coding DNA: TGTGCCAGCAGTCCCTCACAGGGTGCCAAAAACATTCAGTACTTC. The V and J genes are TRBV27 and TRBJ2-4; D may be TRBD1 (6 bases). Trimming shortened V by 5 bases and J by 1 base, and 12 bases separated the two germline ends. Germline assignment: CDR1 MNHEY and CDR2 SMNVEV (reference sequence). The CDR3 is 15 residues long.

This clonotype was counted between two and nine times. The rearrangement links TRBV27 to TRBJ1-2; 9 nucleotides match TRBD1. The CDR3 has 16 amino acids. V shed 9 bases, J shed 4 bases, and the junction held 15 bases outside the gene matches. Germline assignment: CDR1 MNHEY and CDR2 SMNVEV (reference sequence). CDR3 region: CASRPGTGTVTYGYTF. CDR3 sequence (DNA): TGTGCCAGTCGTCCCGGGACAGGGACGGTGACCTATGGCTACACCTTC.

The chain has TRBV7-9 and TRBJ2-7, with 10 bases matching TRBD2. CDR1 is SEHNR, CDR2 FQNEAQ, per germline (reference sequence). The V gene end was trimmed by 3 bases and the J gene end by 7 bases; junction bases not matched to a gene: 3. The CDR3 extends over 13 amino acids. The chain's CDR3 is CASSFVAGGEQYF. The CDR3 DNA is TGTGCCAGCAGCTTCGTAGCGGGGGGTGAGCAGTACTTC. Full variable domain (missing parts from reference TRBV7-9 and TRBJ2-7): DTGVSQNPRHKITKRGQNVTFRCDPISEHNRLYWYRQTLGQGPEFLTYFQNEAQLEKSRLLSDRFSAERPKGSFSTLEIQRTEQGDSAMYLCASSFVAGGEQYFGPGTRLTVT.

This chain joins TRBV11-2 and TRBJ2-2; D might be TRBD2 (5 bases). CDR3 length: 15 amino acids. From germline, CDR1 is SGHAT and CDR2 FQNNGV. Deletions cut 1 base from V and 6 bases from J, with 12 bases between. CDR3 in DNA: TGTGCCAGCAGCTTAGTACGGGGTGGAGCCGGGGAGCTGTTTTTT. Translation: CASSLVRGGAGELFF.

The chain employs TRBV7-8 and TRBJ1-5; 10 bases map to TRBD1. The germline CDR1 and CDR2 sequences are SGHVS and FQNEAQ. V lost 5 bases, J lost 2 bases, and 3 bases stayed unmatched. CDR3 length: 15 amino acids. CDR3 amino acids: CASSGGQGRNQPQHF. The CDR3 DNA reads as TGTGCCAGCAGCGGGGGACAGGGGCGCAATCAGCCCCAGCATTTT.

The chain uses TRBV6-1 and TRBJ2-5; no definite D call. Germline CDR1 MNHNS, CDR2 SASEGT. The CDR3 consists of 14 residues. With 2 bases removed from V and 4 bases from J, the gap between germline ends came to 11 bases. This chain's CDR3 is CASSEIRQLETQYF. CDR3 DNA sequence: TGTGCCAGCAGTGAAATCAGACAACTAGAGACCCAGTACTTC.

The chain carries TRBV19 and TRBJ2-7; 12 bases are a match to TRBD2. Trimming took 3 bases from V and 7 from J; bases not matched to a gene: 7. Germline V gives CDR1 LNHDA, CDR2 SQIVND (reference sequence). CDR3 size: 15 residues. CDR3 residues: CASSIRTSGIWEQYF. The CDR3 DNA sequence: TGTGCCAGTAGTATTCGGACTAGCGGGATCTGGGAGCAGTACTTC.

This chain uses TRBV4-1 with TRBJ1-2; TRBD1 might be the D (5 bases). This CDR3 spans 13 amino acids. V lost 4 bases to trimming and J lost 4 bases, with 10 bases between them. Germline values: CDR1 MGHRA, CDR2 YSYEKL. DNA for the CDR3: TGCGCCAGCAGCCCGACAGCTACCTATGGCTACACCTTC. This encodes CASSPTATYGYTF.

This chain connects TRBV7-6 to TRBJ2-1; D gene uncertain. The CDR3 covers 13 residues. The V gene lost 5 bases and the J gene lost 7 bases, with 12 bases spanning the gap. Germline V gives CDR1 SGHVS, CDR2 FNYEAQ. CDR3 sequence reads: CASSRDNWNEQFF. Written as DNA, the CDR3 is TGTGCCAGCAGCCGCGATAACTGGAATGAGCAGTTCTTC.

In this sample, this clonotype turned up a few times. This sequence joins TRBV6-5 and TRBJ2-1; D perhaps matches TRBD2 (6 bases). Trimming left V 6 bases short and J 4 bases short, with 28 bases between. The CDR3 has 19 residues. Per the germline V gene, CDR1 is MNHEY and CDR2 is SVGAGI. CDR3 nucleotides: TGTGCCAGCAGATCCCCGAGGGGTATCACGGGAGTAGGTTACAATGAGCAGTTCTTC. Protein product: CASRSPRGITGVGYNEQFF.

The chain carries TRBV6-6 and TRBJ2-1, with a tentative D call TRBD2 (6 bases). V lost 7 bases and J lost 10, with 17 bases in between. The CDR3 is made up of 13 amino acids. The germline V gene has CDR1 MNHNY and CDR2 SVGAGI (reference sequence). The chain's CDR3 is CASIPGGASEQFF. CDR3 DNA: TGTGCCAGCATTCCCGGAGGGGCTTCGGAGCAGTTCTTC.

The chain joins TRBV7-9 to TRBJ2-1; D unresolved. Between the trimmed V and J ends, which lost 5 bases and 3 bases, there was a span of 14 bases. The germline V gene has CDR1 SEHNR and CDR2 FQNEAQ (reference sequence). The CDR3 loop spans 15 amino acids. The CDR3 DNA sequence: TGTGCCAGCAGCCCCCCAGGTCTATTCTACAATGAGCAGTTCTTC. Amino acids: CASSPPGLFYNEQFF. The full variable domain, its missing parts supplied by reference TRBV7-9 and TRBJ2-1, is DTGVSQNPRHKITKRGQNVTFRCDPISEHNRLYWYRQTLGQGPEFLTYFQNEAQLEKSRLLSDRFSAERPKGSFSTLEIQRTEQGDSAMYLCASSPPGLFYNEQFFGPGTRLTVL.

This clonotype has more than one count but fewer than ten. The CDR3 sequence: CASSSPYSRRSYEQYF. The CDR3 coding sequence is TGTGCCAGCAGCTCACCATACTCGCGACGTTCCTACGAGCAGTACTTC. The chain combines TRBV7-2 with TRBJ2-7, with D uncertain. The germline V gene has CDR1 SGHTA and CDR2 FQGNSA. V shed 4 bases and J shed 1 base, with 17 bases lying between them. This CDR3 region has 16 residues.

The CDR3 DNA sequence: TGTGCCAGCAGTTCTCTAGGGAGGGGGAGTTCACCCCTCCACTTT. It is translated as CASSSLGRGSSPLHF. The chain joins TRBV6-5 to TRBJ1-6, with a weak D call TRBD1 (6 bases). Between the trimmed V and J ends, which lost 4 bases and 9 bases, there was a span of 16 bases. This CDR3 is built from 15 residues. The germline CDR1 and CDR2 sequences are MNHEY and SVGAGI.

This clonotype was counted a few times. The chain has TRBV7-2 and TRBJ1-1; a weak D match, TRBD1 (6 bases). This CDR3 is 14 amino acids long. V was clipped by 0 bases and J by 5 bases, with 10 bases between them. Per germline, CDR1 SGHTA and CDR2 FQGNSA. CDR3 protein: CASSLAGARTEAFF. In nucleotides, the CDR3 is TGTGCCAGCAGCTTAGCGGGGGCCCGGACTGAAGCTTTCTTT.

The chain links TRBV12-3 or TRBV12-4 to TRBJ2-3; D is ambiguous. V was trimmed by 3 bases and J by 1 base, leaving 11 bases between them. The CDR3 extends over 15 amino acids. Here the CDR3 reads CASSFSGSGTDTQYF. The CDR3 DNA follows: TGTGCCAGCAGTTTTAGTGGAAGTGGCACAGATACGCAGTATTTT.

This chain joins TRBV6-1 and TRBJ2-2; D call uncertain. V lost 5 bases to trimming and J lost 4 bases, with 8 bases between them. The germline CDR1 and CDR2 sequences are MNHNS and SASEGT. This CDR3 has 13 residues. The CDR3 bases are TGTGCCAGCAGTACAGTTATCACCGGGGAGCTGTTTTTT. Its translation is CASSTVITGELFF.

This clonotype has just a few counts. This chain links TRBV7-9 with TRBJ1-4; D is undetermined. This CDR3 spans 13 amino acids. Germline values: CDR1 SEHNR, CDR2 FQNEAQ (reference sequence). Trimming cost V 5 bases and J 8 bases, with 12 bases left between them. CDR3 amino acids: CASSPVVNEKLFF. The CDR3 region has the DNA TGTGCCAGCAGCCCCGTGGTGAACGAAAAACTGTTTTTT.

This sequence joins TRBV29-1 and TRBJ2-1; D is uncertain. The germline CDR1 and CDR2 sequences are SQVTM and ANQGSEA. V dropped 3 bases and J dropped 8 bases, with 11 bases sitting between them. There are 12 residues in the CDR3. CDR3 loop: CSVDDRFYEQFF. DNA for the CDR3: TGCAGCGTTGATGACCGTTTTTATGAGCAGTTCTTC.

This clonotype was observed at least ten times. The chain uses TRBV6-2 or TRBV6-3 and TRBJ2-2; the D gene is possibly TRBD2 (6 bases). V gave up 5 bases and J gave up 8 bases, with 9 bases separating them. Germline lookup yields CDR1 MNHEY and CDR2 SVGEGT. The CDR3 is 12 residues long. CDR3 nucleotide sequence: TGTGCCAGCAGTGGGGGGTCGGGGGAGCTGTTTTTT. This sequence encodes CASSGGSGELFF.

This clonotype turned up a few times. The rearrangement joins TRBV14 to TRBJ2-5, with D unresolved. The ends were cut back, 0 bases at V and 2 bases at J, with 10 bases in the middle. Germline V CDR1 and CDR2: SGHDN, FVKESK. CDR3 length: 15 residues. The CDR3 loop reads CASSQDRQVQETQYF. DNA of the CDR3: TGTGCCAGCAGCCAAGACAGGCAGGTACAAGAGACCCAGTACTTC.